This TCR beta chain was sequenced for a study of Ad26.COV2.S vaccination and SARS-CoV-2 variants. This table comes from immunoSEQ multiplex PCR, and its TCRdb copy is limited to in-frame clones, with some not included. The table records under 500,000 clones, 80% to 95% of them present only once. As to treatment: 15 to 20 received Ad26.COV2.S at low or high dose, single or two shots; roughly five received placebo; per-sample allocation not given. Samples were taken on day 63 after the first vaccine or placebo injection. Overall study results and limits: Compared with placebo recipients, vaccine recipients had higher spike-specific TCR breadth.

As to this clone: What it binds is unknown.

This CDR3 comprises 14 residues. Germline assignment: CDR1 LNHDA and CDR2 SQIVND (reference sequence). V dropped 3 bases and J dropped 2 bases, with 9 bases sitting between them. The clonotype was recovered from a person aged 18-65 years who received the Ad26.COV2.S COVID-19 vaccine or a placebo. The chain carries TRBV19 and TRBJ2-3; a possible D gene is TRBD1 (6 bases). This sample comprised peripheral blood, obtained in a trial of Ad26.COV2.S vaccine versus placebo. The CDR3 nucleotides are TGTGCCAGTAGTATCCAGGGGCCCACAGATACGCAGTATTTT. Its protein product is CASSIQGPTDTQYF. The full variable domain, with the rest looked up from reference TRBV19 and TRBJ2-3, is DGGITQSPKYLFRKEGQNVTLSCEQNLNHDAMYWYRQDPGQGLRLIYYSQIVNDFQKGDIAEGYSVSREKKESFPLTVTSAQKNPTAFYLCASSIQGPTDTQYFGPGTRLTVL.